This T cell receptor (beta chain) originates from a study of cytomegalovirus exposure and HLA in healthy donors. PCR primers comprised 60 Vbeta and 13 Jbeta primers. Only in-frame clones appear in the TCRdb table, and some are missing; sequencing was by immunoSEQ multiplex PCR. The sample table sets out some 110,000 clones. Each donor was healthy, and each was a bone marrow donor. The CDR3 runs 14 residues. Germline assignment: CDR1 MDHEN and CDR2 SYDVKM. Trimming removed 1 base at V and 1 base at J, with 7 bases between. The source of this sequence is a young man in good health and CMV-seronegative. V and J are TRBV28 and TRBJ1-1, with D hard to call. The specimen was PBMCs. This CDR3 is CASSLFWRNTEAFF. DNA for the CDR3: TGTGCCAGCAGTTTATTTTGGAGGAACACTGAAGCTTTCTTT.